This T cell receptor beta chain was retrieved from a study of T cell repertoires in cytomegalovirus infection. Only a few counts were recorded for this clonotype. Its specificity is unknown. Findings and limits, study-wide: Public TCR beta family frequency separated CMV-and-HLA carriers, including in an independent cohort.

TCRdb analysed the reads with MiXCR anew, one entry per CDR3 protein. The sample contains hundreds of thousands of distinct CDR3 sequences, roughly 28% of which appear only once. Germline V gives CDR1 DFQATT, CDR2 SNEGSKA (reference sequence). The junction had 14 bases not matched to a gene; V was cut back by 6 bases and J by 5 bases. The CDR3 extends over 16 amino acids. Sequencing was performed on cultured PBMCs, taken from culture after CMV antigen stimulation. The chain couples TRBV20-1 to TRBJ2-3, with 10 bases lining up with TRBD2. The receptor's source is a human donor in good health (CMV status not recorded). Some clones in this sample may be carry-over from other donors' samples. The CDR3 reads CSAPGLAGVGKDTQYF. Here the CDR3 DNA reads TGCAGTGCCCCTGGGCTAGCGGGAGTGGGTAAAGATACGCAGTATTTT.